This T cell receptor beta chain was identified during a study of regulatory T cells in long-lasting Graves disease. Described time point: persistent/refractory GD, antithyroid drugs over 5 years with positive TRAb. With RNA extracted from PBMCs as input, the TCR library was made. This clonotype was found many times. Construction of TCR beta libraries relied on iRepertoire HTBI primers and on Arm-PCR targeting CDR3 regions. TCRdb processed the multiplex PCR reads anew with MiXCR; each CDR3 protein has one entry. The sample lists hundreds of thousands of distinct CDR3 sequences; about 32% were seen once. Source: peripheral blood mononuclear cells (PBMCs), taken when the disease was refractory, from a patient treated with antithyroid drugs. The origin of this receptor is a female donor with Graves disease.

CDR3 coding DNA: TGTGCCAGCAGCTTAGATGGGGGCCTAAATCAGCCCCAGCATTTT. Amino acids: CASSLDGGLNQPQHF. The chain carries TRBV11-2 and TRBJ1-5; D may be TRBD1 (6 bases). Between the trimmed V and J ends, which lost 0 bases and 4 bases, there was a span of 10 bases. The CDR3 length is 15 residues. CDR1 is SGHAT and CDR2 is FQNNGV in the germline V gene. The whole variable domain, remainder taken from reference TRBV11-2 and TRBJ1-5, is EAGVAQSPRYKIIEKRQSVAFWCNPISGHATLYWYQQILGQGPKLLIQFQNNGVVDDSQLPKDRFSAERLKGVDSTLKIQPAKLEDSAVYLCASSLDGGLNQPQHFGDGTRLSIL.